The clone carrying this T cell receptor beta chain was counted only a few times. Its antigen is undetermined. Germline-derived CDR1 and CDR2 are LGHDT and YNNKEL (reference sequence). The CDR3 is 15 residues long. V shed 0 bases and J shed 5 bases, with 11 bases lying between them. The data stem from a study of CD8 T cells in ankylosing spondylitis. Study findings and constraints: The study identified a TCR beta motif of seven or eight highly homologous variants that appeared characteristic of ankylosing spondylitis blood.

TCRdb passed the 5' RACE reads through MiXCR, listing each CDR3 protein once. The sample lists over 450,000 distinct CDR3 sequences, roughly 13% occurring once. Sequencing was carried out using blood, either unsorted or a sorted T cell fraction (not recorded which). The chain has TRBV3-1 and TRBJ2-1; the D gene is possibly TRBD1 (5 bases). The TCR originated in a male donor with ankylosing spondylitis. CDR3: CASSQDIQVHNEQFF. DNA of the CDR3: TGTGCCAGCAGCCAAGATATACAGGTACACAATGAGCAGTTCTTC.